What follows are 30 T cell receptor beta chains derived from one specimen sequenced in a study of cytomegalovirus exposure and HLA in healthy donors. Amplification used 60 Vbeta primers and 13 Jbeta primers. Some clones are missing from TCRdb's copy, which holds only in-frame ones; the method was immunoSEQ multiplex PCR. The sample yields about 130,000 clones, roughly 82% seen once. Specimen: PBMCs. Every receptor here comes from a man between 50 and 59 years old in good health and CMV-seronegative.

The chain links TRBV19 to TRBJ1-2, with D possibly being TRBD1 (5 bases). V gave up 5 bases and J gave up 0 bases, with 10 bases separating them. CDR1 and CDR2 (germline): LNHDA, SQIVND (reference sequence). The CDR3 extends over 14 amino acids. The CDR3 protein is CASSFQGTNYGYTF. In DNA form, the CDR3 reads TGTGCCAGTAGTTTCCAGGGCACTAACTATGGCTACACCTTC.

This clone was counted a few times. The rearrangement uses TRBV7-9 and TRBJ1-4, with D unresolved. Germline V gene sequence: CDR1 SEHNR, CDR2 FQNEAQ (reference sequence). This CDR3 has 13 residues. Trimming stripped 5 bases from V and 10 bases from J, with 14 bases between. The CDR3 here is CASSPQSPGKLFF. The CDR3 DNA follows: TGTGCCAGCAGCCCCCAGTCTCCGGGAAAACTGTTTTTT. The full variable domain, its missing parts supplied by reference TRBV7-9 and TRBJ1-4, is DTGVSQNPRHKITKRGQNVTFRCDPISEHNRLYWYRQTLGQGPEFLTYFQNEAQLEKSRLLSDRFSAERPKGSFSTLEIQRTEQGDSAMYLCASSPQSPGKLFFGSGTQLSVL.

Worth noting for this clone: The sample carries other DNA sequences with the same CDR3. The CDR3 is CASSERDRLYEQYF. The CDR3 coding sequence is TGTGCCAGCAGTGAAAGGGACAGACTCTACGAGCAGTACTTC. This rearrangement joins TRBV6-1 to TRBJ2-7; 7 nucleotides align to TRBD1. The germline V gene has CDR1 MNHNS and CDR2 SASEGT. CDR3 size: 14 residues. V trimming: 2 bases; J trimming: 3 bases; junction bases outside the gene matches: 4.

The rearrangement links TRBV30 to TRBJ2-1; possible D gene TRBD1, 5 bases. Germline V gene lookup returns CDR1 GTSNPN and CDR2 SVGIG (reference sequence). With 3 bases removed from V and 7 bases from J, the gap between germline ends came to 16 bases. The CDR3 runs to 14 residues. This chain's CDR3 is CAWRGRPGKNEQFF. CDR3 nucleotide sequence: TGTGCCTGGAGAGGAAGGCCAGGGAAAAATGAGCAGTTCTTC.

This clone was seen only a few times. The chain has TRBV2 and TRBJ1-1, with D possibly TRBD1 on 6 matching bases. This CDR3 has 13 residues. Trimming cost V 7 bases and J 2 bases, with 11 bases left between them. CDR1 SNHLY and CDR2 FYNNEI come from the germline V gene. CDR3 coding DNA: TGTGCCAGCAAACGGACAGAAAACACTGAAGCTTTCTTT. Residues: CASKRTENTEAFF.

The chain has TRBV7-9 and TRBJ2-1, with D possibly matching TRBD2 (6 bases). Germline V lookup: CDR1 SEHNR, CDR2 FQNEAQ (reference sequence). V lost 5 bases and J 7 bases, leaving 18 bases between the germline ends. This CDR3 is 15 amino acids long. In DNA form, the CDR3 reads TGTGCCAGCAGCCGTCCCGGGACTTTTACGAATGAGCAGTTCTTC. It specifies CASSRPGTFTNEQFF.

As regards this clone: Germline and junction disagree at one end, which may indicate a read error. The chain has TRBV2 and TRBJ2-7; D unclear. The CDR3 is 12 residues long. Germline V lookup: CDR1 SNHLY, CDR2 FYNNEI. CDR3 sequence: CASSVFQEPSDF. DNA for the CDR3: TGTGCCAGCAGTGTATTCCAGGAACCCTCTGACTTC.

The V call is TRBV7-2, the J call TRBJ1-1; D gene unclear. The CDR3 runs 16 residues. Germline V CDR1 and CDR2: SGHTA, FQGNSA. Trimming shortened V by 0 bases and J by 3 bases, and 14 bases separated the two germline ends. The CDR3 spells CASSLALPGWDTEAFF. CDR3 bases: TGTGCCAGCAGCTTAGCGCTACCGGGATGGGACACTGAAGCTTTCTTT.

In DNA, the CDR3 is TGTGCCAGCAGCTCCGGGACAGGGGGGCTCTACGAGCAGTACTTC. It is translated as CASSSGTGGLYEQYF. The V and J genes are TRBV5-4 and TRBJ2-7; TRBD1 agrees at 11 bases. Germline V gene sequence: CDR1 SGHNT, CDR2 YYREEE (reference sequence). The CDR3 length is 15 residues. J was trimmed by 3 bases and V by 3 bases; bases with no gene match: 5.

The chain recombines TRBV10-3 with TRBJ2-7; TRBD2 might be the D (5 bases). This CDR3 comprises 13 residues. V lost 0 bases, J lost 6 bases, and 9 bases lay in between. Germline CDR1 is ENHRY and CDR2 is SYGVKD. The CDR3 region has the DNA TGTGCCATCAGTGAGTCGACCGCGGGCGAGCAGTACTTC. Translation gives CAISESTAGEQYF.

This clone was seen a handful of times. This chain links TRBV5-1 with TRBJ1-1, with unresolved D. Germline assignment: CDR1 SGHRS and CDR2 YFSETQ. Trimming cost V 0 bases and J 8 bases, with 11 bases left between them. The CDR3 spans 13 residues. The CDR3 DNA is TGCGCCAGCAGCTTGGCCGAGAGCTTGGAAGCTTTCTTT. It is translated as CASSLAESLEAFF.

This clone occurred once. CDR3 bases: TGTGCCAGCAGTTTTGTACCAGGGGAGGCTTTCTTT. Translated: CASSFVPGEAFF. This rearrangement joins TRBV28 to TRBJ1-1, with D possibly TRBD1 on 6 matching bases. Trimming stripped 3 bases from V and 11 bases from J, with 13 bases between. CDR3 length: 12 amino acids. CDR1 MDHEN and CDR2 SYDVKM come from the germline V gene.

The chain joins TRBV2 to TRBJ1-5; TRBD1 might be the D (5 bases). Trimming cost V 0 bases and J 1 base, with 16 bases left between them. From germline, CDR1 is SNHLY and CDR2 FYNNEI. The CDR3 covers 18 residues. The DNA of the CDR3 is TGTGCCAGCAGTGAAGCGCGCAGGGTGGGGTACAGCAATCAGCCCCAGCATTTT. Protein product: CASSEARRVGYSNQPQHF.

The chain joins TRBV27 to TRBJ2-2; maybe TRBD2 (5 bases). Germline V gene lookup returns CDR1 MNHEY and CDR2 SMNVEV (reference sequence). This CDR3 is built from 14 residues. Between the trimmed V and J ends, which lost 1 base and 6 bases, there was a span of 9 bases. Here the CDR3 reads CASSLFASPGELFF. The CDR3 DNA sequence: TGTGCCAGCAGTTTATTCGCTAGCCCCGGGGAGCTGTTTTTT.

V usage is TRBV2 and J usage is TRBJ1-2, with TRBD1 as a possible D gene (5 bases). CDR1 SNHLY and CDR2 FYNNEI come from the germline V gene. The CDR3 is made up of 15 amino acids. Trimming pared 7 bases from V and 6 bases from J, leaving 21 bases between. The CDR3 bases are TGTGCCAGCAAGGAGGGATGGGGGGGTAGTGATGGCTACACCTTC. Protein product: CASKEGWGGSDGYTF.

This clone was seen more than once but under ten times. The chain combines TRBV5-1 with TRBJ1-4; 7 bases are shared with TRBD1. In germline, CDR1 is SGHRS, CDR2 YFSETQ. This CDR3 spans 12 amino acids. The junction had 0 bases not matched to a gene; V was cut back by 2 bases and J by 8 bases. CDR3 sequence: CASSLQGEKLFF. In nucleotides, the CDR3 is TGCGCCAGCAGCTTACAGGGGGAAAAACTGTTTTTT.

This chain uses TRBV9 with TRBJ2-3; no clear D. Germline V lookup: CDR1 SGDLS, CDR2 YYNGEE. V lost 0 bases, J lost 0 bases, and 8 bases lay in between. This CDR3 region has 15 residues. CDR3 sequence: CASSVGISSTDTQYF. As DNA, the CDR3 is TGTGCCAGCAGCGTAGGAATTAGTAGCACAGATACGCAGTATTTT.

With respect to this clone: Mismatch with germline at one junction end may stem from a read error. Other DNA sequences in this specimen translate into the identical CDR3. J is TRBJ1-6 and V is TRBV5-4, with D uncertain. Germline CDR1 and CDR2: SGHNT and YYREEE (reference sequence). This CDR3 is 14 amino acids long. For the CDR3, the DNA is TGTGCCAGCAGCTCCCCTACCGGGAATTCCCCCCTCCACTTT. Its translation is CASSSPTGNSPLHF.

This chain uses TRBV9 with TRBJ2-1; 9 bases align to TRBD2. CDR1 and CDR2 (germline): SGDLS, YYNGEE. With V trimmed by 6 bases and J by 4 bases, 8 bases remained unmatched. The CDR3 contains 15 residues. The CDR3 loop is CASNARGGSYNEQFF. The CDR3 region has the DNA TGTGCCAGCAACGCGCGGGGGGGCTCGTACAATGAGCAGTTCTTC.

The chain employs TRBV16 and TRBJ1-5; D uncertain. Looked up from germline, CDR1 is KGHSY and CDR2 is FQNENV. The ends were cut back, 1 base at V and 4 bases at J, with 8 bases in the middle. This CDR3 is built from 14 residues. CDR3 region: CASSQLADNQPQHF. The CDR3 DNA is TGTGCCAGCAGCCAATTGGCGGATAATCAGCCCCAGCATTTT. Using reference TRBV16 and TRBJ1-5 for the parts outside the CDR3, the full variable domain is GEEVAQTPKHLVRGEGQKAKLYCAPIKGHSYVFWYQQVLKNEFKFLISFQNENVFDETGMPKERFSAKCLPNSPCSLEIQATKLEDSAVYFCASSQLADNQPQHFGDGTRLSIL.

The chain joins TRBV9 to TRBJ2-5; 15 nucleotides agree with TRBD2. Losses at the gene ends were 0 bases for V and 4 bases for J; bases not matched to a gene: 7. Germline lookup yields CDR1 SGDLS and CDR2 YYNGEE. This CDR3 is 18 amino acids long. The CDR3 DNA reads TGTGCCAGCAGCGTAGGAGGACTAGCGGGGGGGCGGGGAGAGACCCAGTACTTC. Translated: CASSVGGLAGGRGETQYF.

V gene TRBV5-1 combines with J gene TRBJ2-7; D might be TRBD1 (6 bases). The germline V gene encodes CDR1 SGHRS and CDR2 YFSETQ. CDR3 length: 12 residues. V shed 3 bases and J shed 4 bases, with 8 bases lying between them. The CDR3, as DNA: TGCGCCAGCAGCTCACAGGGTTACGAGCAGTACTTC. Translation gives CASSSQGYEQYF.

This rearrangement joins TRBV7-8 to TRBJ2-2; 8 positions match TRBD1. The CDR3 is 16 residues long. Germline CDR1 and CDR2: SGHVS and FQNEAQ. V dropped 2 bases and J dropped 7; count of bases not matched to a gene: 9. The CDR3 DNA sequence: TGTGCCAGCAGCTTATTTGGCAGGGGGCCGGACGGGGAGCTGTTTTTT. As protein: CASSLFGRGPDGELFF.

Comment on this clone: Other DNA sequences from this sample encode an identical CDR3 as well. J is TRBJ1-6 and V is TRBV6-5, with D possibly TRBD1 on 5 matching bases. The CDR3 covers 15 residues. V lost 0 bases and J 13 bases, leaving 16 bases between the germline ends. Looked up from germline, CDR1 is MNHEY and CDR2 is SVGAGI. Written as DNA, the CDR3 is TGTGCCAGCAGTTACTCGAACAGGTTCTCTTCCCCCCTCCACTTT. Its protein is CASSYSNRFSSPLHF.

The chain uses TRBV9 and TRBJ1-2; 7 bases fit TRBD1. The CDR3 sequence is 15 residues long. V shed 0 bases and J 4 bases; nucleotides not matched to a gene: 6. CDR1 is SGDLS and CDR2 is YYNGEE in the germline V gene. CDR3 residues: CASSVARDSGYGYTF. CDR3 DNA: TGTGCCAGCAGCGTAGCCCGGGACAGCGGCTATGGCTACACCTTC.

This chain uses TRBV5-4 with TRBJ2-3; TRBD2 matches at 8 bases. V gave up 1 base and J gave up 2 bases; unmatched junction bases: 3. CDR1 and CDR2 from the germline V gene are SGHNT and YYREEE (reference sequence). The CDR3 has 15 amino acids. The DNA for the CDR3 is TGTGCCAGCAGCTTGACGGGGGGGGTCACAGATACGCAGTATTTT. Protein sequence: CASSLTGGVTDTQYF.

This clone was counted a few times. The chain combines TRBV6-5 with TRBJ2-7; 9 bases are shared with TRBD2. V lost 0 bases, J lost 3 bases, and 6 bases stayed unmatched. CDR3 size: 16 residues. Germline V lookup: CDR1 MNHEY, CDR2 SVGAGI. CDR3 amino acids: CASSYSKGSGGYEQYF. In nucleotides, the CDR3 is TGTGCCAGCAGTTACTCGAAGGGTAGCGGGGGCTACGAGCAGTACTTC.

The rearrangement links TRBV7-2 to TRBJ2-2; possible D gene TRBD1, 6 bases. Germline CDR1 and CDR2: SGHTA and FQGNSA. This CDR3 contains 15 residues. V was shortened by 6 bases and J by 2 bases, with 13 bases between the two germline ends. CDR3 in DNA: TGTGCCAGCAGACGCGACAGGCTTAACACCGGGGAGCTGTTTTTT. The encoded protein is CASRRDRLNTGELFF.

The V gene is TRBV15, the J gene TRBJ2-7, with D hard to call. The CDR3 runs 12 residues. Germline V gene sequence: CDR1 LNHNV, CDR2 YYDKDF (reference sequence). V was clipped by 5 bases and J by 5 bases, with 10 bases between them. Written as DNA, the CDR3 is TGTGCCACCAGCCTCGACGCGGACGAGCAGTACTTC. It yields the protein CATSLDADEQYF.

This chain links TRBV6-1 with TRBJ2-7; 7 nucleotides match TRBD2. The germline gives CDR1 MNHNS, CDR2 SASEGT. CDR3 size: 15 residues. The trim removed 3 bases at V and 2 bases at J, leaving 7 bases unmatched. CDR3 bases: TGTGCCAGCAGTGAGGCCCCAGGGACTACCTACGAGCAGTACTTC. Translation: CASSEAPGTTYEQYF.